The rows below give T cell receptor beta chains drawn from one sample of a study of cytomegalovirus exposure and HLA in healthy donors. Using immunoSEQ multiplex PCR, the repertoire was profiled, and TCRdb retains in-frame clones only, with some absent. The data contain some 140,000 clones, roughly 80% of them singletons. The sequenced sample was PBMCs. Receptors originate from a man aged 25 to 40 in good health and CMV-seronegative. CDR3s include the opening cysteine and the closing phenylalanine or tryptophan. The order of the fields is J gene, clone size, V gene, D gene, CDR3 length, CDR3 DNA, CDR3 protein. The D gene is left open where the match is weak. Size tells how often a clone was seen (once, few, many) or the class of an expanded clone, and some rows leave it out.

TRBJ2-2 few TRBV6-1 . 14 TGTGCCAGCAGCCAGGGATCGAACACCGGGGAGCTGTTTTTT CASSQGSNTGELFF
TRBJ2-2 . TRBV9 TRBD1 17 TGTGCCAGCAGCGTTCCAAAAGCACAGGGGTACTCCGGGGAGCTGTTTTTT CASSVPKAQGYSGELFF
TRBJ1-1 . TRBV2 TRBD1 13 TGTGCCAGCGACCTGACAGGGACGGGGGAAGCTTTCTTT CASDLTGTGEAFF
TRBJ1-1 . TRBV2 TRBD1 13 TGTGCCAGCACCCAGGGGGAGAACACTGAAGCTTTCTTT CASTQGENTEAFF
TRBJ2-4 . TRBV4-1 . 14 TGCGCCAGCAGCCAAGACCCTGCCAAAAACATTCAGTACTTC CASSQDPAKNIQYF
TRBJ2-1 . TRBV6-5 TRBD1 15 TGTGCCAGCAGTTACCCAGGACAGGGGGGGAATGAGCAGTTCTTC CASSYPGQGGNEQFF
TRBJ2-1 . TRBV10-2 TRBD2 16 TGCGCCAGCACTAGCGGGAGGGGAAGCTCCTACAATGAGCAGTTCTTC CASTSGRGSSYNEQFF
TRBJ2-3 few TRBV5-1 TRBD2 16 TGCGCCAGCAGCTTGCTTCTAGCGGGAGTGGCAGATACGCAGTATTTT CASSLLLAGVADTQYF
TRBJ2-5 . TRBV5-4 TRBD1 14 TGTGCCAGCAGATCGACAGGGGGCGGAGAGACCCAGTACTTC CASRSTGGGETQYF
TRBJ1-2 . TRBV2 . 12 TGTGCCACCTACAAGACTTACTATGGCTACACCTTC CATYKTYYGYTF
TRBJ1-1 . TRBV7-8 TRBD1 17 TGTGCCAGCAGCCTCGTCCCGGGACAGGGCCGGGACACTGAAGCTTTCTTT CASSLVPGQGRDTEAFF
TRBJ1-2 . TRBV5-1 . 14 TGCGCCAGCAGCAGATCGATCGGGAACTATGGCTACACCTTC CASSRSIGNYGYTF
TRBJ2-1 . TRBV7-3 . 13 TGTGCCAGCAGCAGTACTCCCTACAATGAGCAGTTCTTC CASSSTPYNEQFF
TRBJ2-4 . TRBV5-1 . 13 TGCGCCAGCAGCTTGGATGGTTCGCAGTCGTGGTACTTC CASSLDGSQSWYF
TRBJ2-3 . TRBV7-9 . 17 TGTGCCAGCAGCTTATGGCGGCAGTCTATAAGCACAGATACGCAGTATTTT CASSLWRQSISTDTQYF
TRBJ2-7 . TRBV4-1 . 16 TGCGCCAGCAGCCAAGTCGGTACAGGGCAAAGGTACGAGCAGTACTTC CASSQVGTGQRYEQYF
TRBJ2-1 medium-sized TRBV25-1 . 13 TGTGCCAGCAGTTACCAGCGGAGGGGTGAGCAGTTCTTC CASSYQRRGEQFF
TRBJ2-3 . TRBV5-1 TRBD1 15 TGCGCCAGCAGCAACCGGGACAGGGGAGGGCATACGCAGTATTTT CASSNRDRGGHTQYF
TRBJ2-7 once TRBV30 . 13 TGTGCCTGGAATTGGGGGGATTACTACGAGCAGTACTTC CAWNWGDYYEQYF
TRBJ2-1 . TRBV10-1 . 19 TGCGCCAGCAGTGAGCCGCGGAGTGCCATACCCCCGACCTACAATGAGCAGTTCTTC CASSEPRSAIPPTYNEQFF
TRBJ2-6 few TRBV7-8 . 17 TGTGCCAGCAGCCCCCACCGATACCAGTCTGGGGCCAACGTCCTGACTTTC CASSPHRYQSGANVLTF
TRBJ2-1 few TRBV11-2 TRBD1 16 TGTGCCAGCAGCTCTACCCGGACAGGGCGCTACAATGAGCAGTTCTTC CASSSTRTGRYNEQFF
TRBJ2-2 . TRBV4-2 . 16 TGTGCCAGCAGCCAAGAAGTAGCGGCGAACACCGGGGAGCTGTTTTTT CASSQEVAANTGELFF
TRBJ1-2 . TRBV30 TRBD1 13 TGTGCCTGGAGGGAGGACAGGGTCTATGGCTACACCTTC CAWREDRVYGYTF
TRBJ2-2 . TRBV7-9 TRBD1 16 TGTGCCAGCAGCTTATACCAGGGGGCTTTCACCGGGGAGCTGTTTTTT CASSLYQGAFTGELFF
TRBJ2-7 . TRBV9 . 13 TGTGCCAGCAGCGCCGAGACGACTAACGAGCAGTACTTC CASSAETTNEQYF
TRBJ2-7 . TRBV29-1 TRBD2 14 TGCAGCGTTGCCGGGACTAGCGGCTCCTACGAGCAGTACTTC CSVAGTSGSYEQYF
TRBJ2-3 . TRBV5-1 TRBD2 14 TGCGCCAGCACGACTAGCGGGTTCTCGGATACGCAGTATTTT CASTTSGFSDTQYF
TRBJ2-2 . TRBV7-9 . 15 TGTGCCAGCAGCACAGGGTATCGTAACACCGGGGAGCTGTTTTTT CASSTGYRNTGELFF
TRBJ2-7 . TRBV13 . 12 TGTGCCAGCAGCGCGGTCTTTGGAGAGCAGTACTTC CASSAVFGEQYF
TRBJ2-1 . TRBV2 TRBD2 14 TGTGCCAGCTTGGGGGGACTAGCGGACAATGAGCAGTTCTTC CASLGGLADNEQFF
TRBJ2-7 . TRBV20-1 . 11 TGCAGTGCTAGAGATCTCTACGAGCAGTACTTC CSARDLYEQYF
TRBJ2-3 . TRBV7-6 . 13 TGTGCCAGCAGCTTGACGACGGGTACTACGCAGTATTTT CASSLTTGTTQYF
TRBJ2-3 . TRBV18 . 13 TGTGCCAGCTCACCACCCCAGGGAGATACGCAGTATTTT CASSPPQGDTQYF
TRBJ2-1 . TRBV6-5 TRBD1 15 TGTGCCAGCAGTTACTCGAGACAGGGGTACAATGAGCAGTTCTTC CASSYSRQGYNEQFF